This entry concerns a single T cell receptor (beta chain). This clone was recorded once. This receptor's antigen is unknown. Per-base quality was not reported, and no clone a single base away is much larger than it. One collaborating source in Seattle enrolled patients while the patients were actively infected and followed the patients over time throughout the course of disease. The collaborating institutions used their own protocols to collect whole blood in K2EDTA tubes. For TCRbeta analysis, collaborators shipped samples as frozen whole blood, isolated PBMCs, or DNA extracted from either of those sample types. TCRbeta CDR3 regions were amplified from genomic DNA using the immunoSEQ Assay, a bias-controlled multiplex PCR. The study's processing was this. Within the assay, amplification of reference gene primers was used to estimate how many nucleated cells each sample contained. To quantify the absolute abundance of each unique TCRbeta CDR3 rearrangement, sequence reads were collapsed and filtered. For each sample, productive Simpson clonality was calculated by taking the square root of Simpson's diversity index across productive rearrangements. Drawn from immuneACCESS, this table holds only the in-frame rearrangements with V and J called that TCRdb kept. Clones are partly lost; checked studies trace under half to an unresolved V gene and leave the rest unexplained. V and J calls and clone size are those listed in that table; D and trimming were worked out from the DNA. The sample table lists roughly 300,000 clones, about nine tenths of them with a count of one. Jointly, the top ten make up around 2.2% of the sample.

The sample belongs to a study of blood T cell repertoires in COVID-19 (dated by TCRdb to the early 2020s). Describing the broader study: Samples covering the acute and convalescent phases of COVID-19 were provided by collaborators in the United States, Italy and Spain. The material from the prospective study consisted of cDNA or gDNA derived from T cells, B-cell-depleted T cells, or PBMCs. Deeply sampled blood TCRbeta repertoires from subjects exposed to, actively infected with, or recovered from COVID-19 were included in the dataset. A freely available public database, intended as a resource for researchers studying the immune response to SARS-CoV-2, is where the repertoires were released. The samples were drawn from two sources: the first 160 participants of the ongoing ImmuneRACE study, and over 1,000 subjects contributed by 6 global collaborators. Sample metadata almost always included a de-identified subject ID, COVID-19 status, age in years and sex. Where available, HLA class I and class II types were obtained from metadata supplied by the sample provider rather than from assay-based typing. The research as a whole found: Clinical and demographic metadata were provided uncurated, with the amount varying by source and participant.

Germline trimming amounts to 0 bases on V and 5 bases on J, with 9 as the count of junction bases outside the gene matches. The CDR3 contains 16 residues, cysteine and phenylalanine counted. The kept DNA is CDR3 alone, 48 bases in frame from the first base. CDR1 and CDR2 (LGHDT, YNNKEL) derive from the germline V gene (reference sequence). The V and J genes are TRBV3-1 (or the pseudogene TRBV3-2) and TRBJ2-5, and 7 junctional nucleotides match TRBD1. This sequence was found in a woman aged 30 to 39 with COVID-19, enrolled during active disease. Sequencing was carried out using peripheral blood. The CDR3 has the sequence CASSQDSGQPSETQYF. The DNA is TGTGCCAGCAGCCAAGACTCGGGACAGCCGTCGGAGACCCAGTACTTC.